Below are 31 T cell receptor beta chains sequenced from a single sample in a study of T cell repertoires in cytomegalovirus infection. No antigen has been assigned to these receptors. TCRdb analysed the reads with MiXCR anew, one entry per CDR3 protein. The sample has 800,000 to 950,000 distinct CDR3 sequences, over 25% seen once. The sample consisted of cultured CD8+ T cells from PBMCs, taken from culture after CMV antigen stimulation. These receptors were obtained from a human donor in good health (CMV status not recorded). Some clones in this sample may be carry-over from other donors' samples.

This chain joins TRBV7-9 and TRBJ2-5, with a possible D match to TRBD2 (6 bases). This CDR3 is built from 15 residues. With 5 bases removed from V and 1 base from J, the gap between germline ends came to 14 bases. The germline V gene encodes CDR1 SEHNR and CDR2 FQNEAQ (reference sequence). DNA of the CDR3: TGTGCCAGCAGCCCGGGAGTAGTGATCCAAGAGACCCAGTACTTC. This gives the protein CASSPGVVIQETQYF.

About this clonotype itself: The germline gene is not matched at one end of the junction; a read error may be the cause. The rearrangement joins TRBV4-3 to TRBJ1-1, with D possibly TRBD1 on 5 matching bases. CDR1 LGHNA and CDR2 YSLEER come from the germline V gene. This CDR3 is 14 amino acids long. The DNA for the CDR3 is TGCGCCAGCAGCCAAGTGGGGGAGCACACTAAAGCTTTCTTT. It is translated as CASSQVGEHTKAFF.

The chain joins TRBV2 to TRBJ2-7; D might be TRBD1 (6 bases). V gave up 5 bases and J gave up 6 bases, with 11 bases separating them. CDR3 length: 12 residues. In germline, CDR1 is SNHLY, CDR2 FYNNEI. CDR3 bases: TGTGCCAGCAGTCCAGGGGTGAGCGAGCAGTACGTC. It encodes CASSPGVSEQYV.

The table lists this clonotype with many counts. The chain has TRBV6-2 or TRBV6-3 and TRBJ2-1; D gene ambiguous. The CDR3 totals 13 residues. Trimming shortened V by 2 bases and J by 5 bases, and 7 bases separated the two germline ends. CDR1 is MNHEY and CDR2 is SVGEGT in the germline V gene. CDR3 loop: CASSYGENNEQFF. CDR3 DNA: TGTGCCAGCAGTTACGGCGAAAACAATGAGCAGTTCTTC.

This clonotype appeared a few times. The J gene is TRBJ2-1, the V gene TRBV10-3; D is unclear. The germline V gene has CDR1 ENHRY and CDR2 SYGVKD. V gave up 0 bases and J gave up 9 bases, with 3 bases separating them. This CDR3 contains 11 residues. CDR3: CAISESIEQFF. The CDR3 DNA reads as TGTGCCATCAGTGAGTCTATTGAGCAGTTCTTC.

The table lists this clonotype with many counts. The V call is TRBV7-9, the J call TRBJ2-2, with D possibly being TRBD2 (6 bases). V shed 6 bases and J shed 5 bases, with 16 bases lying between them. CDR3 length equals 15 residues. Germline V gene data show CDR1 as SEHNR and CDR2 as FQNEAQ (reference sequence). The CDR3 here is CASSWAGLGTGELFF. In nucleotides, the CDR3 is TGTGCCAGCAGTTGGGCGGGACTTGGAACCGGGGAGCTGTTTTTT.

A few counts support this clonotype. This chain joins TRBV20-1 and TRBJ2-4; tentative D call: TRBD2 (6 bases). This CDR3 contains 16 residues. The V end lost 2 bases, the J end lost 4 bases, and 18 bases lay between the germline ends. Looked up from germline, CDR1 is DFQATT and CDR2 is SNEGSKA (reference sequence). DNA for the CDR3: TGCAGTGCTAGACCTTCAAACCGGGACTTAAAAAACATTCAGTACTTC. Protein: CSARPSNRDLKNIQYF.

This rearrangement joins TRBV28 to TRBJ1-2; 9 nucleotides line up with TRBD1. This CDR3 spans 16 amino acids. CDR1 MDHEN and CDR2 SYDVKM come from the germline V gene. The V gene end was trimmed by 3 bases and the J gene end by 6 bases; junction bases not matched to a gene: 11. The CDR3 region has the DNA TGTGCCAGCAGTTTCCTTACAGGGGGCCCAGTGAATGGCTACACCTTC. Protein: CASSFLTGGPVNGYTF.

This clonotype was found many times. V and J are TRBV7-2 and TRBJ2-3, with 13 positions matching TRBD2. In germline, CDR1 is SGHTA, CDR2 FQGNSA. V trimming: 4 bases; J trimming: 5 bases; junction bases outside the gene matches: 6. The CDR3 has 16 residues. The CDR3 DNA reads TGTGCCAGCAGCTCACGGACTAGCGGGGGTCTAGATACGCAGTATTTT. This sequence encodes CASSSRTSGGLDTQYF. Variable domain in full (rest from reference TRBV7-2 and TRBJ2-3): GAGVSQSPSNKVTEKGKDVELRCDPISGHTALYWYRQSLGQGLEFLIYFQGNSAPDKSGLPSDRFSAERTGGSVSTLTIQRTQQEDSAVYLCASSSRTSGGLDTQYFGPGTRLTVL.

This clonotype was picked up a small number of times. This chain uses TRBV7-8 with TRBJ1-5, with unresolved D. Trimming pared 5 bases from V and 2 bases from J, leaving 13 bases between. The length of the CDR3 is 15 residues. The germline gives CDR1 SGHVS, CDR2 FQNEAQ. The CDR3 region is CASSPAGYGNQPQHF. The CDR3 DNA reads TGTGCCAGCAGCCCCGCGGGGTACGGCAATCAGCCCCAGCATTTT.

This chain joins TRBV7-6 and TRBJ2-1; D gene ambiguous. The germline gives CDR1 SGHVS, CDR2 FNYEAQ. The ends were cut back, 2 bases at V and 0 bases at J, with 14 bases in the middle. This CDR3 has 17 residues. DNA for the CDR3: TGTGCCAGCAGCTTAAATGTAGGCCACCGCTCCTACAATGAGCAGTTCTTC. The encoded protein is CASSLNVGHRSYNEQFF.

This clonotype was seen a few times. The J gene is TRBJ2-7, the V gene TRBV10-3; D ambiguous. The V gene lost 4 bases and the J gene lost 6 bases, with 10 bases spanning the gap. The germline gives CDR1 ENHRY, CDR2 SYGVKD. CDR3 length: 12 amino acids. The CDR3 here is CAISVSVTEQYF. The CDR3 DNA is TGTGCCATCAGTGTCTCTGTTACCGAGCAGTACTTC.

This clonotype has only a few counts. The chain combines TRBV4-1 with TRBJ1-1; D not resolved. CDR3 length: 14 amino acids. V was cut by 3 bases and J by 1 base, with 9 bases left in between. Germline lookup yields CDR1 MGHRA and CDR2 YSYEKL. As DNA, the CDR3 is TGCGCCAGCAGCCAGGTTGTCGAGAACACTGAAGCTTTCTTT. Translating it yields CASSQVVENTEAFF.

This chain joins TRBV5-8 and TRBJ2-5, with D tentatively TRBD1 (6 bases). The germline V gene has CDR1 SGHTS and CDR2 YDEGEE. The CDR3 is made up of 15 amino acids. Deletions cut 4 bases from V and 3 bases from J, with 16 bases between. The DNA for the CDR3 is TGTGCCAGCAGCGGACGACAGGTGTTAAAAGAGACCCAGTACTTC. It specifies CASSGRQVLKETQYF.

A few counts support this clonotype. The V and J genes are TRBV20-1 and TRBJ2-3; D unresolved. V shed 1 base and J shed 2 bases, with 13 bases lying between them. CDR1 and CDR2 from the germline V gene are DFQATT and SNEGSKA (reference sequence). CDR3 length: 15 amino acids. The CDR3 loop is CSARAPPVDTDTQYF. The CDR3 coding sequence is TGCAGTGCTAGAGCGCCCCCCGTGGACACAGATACGCAGTATTTT.

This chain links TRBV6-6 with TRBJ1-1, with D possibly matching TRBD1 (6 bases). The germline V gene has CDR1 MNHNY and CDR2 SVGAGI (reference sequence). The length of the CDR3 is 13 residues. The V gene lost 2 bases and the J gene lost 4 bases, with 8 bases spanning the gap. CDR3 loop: CASSYEDSTEAFF. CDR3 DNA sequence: TGTGCCAGCAGTTACGAGGACAGCACTGAAGCTTTCTTT.

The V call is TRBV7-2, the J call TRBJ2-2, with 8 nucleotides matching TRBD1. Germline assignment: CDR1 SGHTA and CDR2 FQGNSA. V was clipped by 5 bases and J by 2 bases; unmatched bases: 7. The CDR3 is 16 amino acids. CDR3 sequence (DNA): TGTGCCAGCAGCCCTAGCGCAGGGGGCAACACCGGGGAGCTGTTTTTT. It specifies CASSPSAGGNTGELFF.

CDR3: CASSAYRETEAFF. CDR3 nucleotide sequence: TGCGCCAGCAGCGCATACAGGGAAACTGAAGCTTTCTTT. V and J are TRBV5-1 and TRBJ1-1; D possibly corresponds to TRBD1 (6 bases). V was cut by 4 bases and J by 5 bases, with 12 bases left in between. This CDR3 contains 13 residues. CDR1 SGHRS and CDR2 YFSETQ come from the germline V gene.

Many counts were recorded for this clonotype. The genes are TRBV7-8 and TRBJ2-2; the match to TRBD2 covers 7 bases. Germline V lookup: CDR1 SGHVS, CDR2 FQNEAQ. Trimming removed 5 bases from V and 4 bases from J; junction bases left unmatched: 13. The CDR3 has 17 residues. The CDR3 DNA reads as TGTGCCAGCAGCCCCCGGACGGGGGGTGTCTTCACCGGGGAGCTGTTTTTT. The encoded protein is CASSPRTGGVFTGELFF.

Here the CDR3 DNA reads TGCAGCGTCGGACCGGACAGGGAGGGGGACTACGAGCAGTACTTC. Its protein product is CSVGPDREGDYEQYF. The rearrangement joins TRBV29-1 to TRBJ2-7; perhaps TRBD1 as D (8 bases). V was pared by 6 bases and J by 3 bases, with 21 bases between. Germline CDR1 and CDR2: SQVTM and ANQGSEA. The length of the CDR3 is 15 residues.

CDR3 residues: CASSYQGATGELFF. CDR3 bases: TGTGCCAGCAGTTACCAGGGGGCTACCGGGGAGCTGTTTTTT. V usage is TRBV6-5 and J usage is TRBJ2-2, with TRBD1 matching 8 bases. V trimming: 2 bases; J trimming: 5 bases; junction bases outside the gene matches: 1. The CDR3 extends over 14 amino acids. Germline assignment: CDR1 MNHEY and CDR2 SVGAGI.

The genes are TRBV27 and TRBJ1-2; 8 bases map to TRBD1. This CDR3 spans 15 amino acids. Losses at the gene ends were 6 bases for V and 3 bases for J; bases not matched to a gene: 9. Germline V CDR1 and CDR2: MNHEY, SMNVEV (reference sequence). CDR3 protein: CASRGQETPYYGYTF. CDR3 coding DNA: TGTGCCAGCAGGGGACAGGAAACGCCCTACTATGGCTACACCTTC.

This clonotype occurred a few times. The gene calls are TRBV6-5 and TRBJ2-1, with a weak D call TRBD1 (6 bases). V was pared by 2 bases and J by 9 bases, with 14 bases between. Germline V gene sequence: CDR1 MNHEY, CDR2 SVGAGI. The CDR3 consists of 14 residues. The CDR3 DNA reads TGTGCCAGCAGTTACGGGGGCAGTGGGGGTGAGCAGTTCTTC. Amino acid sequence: CASSYGGSGGEQFF.

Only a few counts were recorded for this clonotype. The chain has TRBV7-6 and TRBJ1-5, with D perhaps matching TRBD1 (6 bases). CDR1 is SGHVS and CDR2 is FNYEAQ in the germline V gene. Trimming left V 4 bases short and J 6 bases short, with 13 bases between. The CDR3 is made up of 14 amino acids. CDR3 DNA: TGTGCCAGCAGCTCAACAGGGTCTGGTCAGCCCCAGCATTTT. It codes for CASSSTGSGQPQHF.

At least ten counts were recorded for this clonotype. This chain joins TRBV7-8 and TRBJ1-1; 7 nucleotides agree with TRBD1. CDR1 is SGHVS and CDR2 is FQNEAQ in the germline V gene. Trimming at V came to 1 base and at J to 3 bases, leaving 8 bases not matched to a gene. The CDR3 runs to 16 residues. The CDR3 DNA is TGTGCCAGCAGCTTAGTAGGGACAGCACCTGACACTGAAGCTTTCTTT. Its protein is CASSLVGTAPDTEAFF. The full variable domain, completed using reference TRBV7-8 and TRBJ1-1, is GAGVSQSPRYKVAKRGQDVALRCDPISGHVSLFWYQQALGQGPEFLTYFQNEAQLDKSGLPSDRFFAERPEGSVSTLKIQRTQQEDSAVYLCASSLVGTAPDTEAFFGQGTRLTVV.

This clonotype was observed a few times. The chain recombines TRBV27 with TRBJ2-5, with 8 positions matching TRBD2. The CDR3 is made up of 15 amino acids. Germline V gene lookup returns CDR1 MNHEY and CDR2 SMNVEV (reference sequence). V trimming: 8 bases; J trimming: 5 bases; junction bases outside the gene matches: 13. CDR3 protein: CASGYPGGSLETQYF. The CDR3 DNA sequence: TGTGCCAGCGGCTACCCGGGGGGGTCGTTGGAGACCCAGTACTTC.

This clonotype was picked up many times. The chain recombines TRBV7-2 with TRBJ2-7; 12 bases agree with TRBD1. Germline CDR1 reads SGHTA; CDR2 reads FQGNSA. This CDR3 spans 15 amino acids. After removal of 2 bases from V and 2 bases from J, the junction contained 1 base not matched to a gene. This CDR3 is CASSLRDRGPYEQYV. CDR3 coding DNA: TGTGCCAGCAGCTTACGGGACAGGGGGCCCTACGAGCAGTACGTC.

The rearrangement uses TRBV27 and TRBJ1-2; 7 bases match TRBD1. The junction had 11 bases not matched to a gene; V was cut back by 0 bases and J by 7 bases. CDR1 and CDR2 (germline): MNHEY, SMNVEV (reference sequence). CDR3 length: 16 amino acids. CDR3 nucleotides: TGTGCCAGCAGTTTATCGCAAAGAGGGGGCGGTGGTGGCTACACCTTC. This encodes CASSLSQRGGGGGYTF.

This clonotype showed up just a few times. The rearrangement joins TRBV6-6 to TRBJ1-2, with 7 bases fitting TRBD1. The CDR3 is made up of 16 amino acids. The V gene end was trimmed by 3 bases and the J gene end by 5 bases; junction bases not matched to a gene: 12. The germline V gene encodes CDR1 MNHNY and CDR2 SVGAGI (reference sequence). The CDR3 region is CASSYGVPTGDYGYTF. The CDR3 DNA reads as TGTGCCAGCAGTTATGGTGTACCCACAGGGGATTATGGCTACACCTTC.

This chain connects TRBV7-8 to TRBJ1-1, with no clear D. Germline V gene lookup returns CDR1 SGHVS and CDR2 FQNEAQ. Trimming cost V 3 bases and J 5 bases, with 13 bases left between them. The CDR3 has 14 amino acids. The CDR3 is CASSFGRVQTEAFF. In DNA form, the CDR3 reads TGTGCCAGCAGCTTCGGAAGGGTCCAAACTGAAGCTTTCTTT.

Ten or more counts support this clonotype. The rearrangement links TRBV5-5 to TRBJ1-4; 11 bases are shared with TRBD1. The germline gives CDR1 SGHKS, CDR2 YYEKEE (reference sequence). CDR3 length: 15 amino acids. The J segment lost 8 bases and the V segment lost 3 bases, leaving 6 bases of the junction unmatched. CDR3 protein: CASSSPGQGVEKLFF. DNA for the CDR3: TGTGCCAGCAGCTCCCCGGGACAGGGGGTAGAAAAACTGTTTTTT.